This T cell receptor (beta chain) was captured by sequencing in a study of T cell responses to AZD1222 COVID-19 vaccine. The germline V and J ends were trimmed by 6 bases and 7 bases, with 16 bases remaining between them. CDR3 size: 13 residues. The germline CDR1 and CDR2 sequences are SGHTA and FQGNSA. Generated by immunoSEQ multiplex PCR, the TCRdb table keeps only in-frame clones and is missing some. The sample has tens of thousands of clones, about nine tenths seen once. Broader study findings: CD4 TCRs associated with vaccination spanned spike, dominating at 160-218 and 743-854.

Only one count was recorded for this clone. Its target is unknown. This TCR derives from an adult in good health. The sequencing here drew on peripheral blood, taken on day 0 of AZD1222 vaccination. The chain links TRBV7-2 to TRBJ2-7; perhaps TRBD2 as D (6 bases). The CDR3 reads CASSPERVGEQYF. DNA of the CDR3: TGTGCCAGCAGTCCCGAGCGGGTAGGGGAGCAGTACTTC.